This TCR beta chain was identified during a study of regulatory T cells in long-lasting Graves disease. Whole-study results and caveats: Accuracy may have suffered from the small sample size. Only peripheral blood was studied, not thyroid tissue.

In building TCR beta libraries, iRepertoire HTBI primers were used together with Arm-PCR of CDR3 regions. Using its own MiXCR run on the multiplex PCR reads, TCRdb lists one record per CDR3 protein. The profile shows about 220,000 distinct CDR3 sequences, 15% to 20% of them singletons. Trimming pared 0 bases from V and 0 bases from J, leaving 17 bases between. The CDR3 is 18 amino acids. Germline lookup yields CDR1 SGHNT and CDR2 YYREEE (reference sequence). This clonotype was found a few times. Its target is not known. The time point denotes: newly diagnosed GD, antithyroid drugs for less than 3 months. Generation of the TCR library employed RNA extracted from PBMCs. These data were also reused for a study on T cells in Graves' hyperthyroidism and ophthalmopathy. That paper adds: Initially, a first-round RT-PCR of the TCR CDR3 employed the HTBI primer set.

The genes are TRBV5-4 and TRBJ2-3; tentatively, D is TRBD1 or TRBD2 (6 bases each). The sample consisted of peripheral blood mononuclear cells (PBMCs), taken at new diagnosis, from a patient treated with antithyroid drugs. The clonotype was recovered from a woman in her thirties with Graves disease. DNA of the CDR3: TGTGCCAGCAGCTTGGGGTGGAGGGGGGACCCGAGCACAGATACGCAGTATTTT. Residues: CASSLGWRGDPSTDTQYF.